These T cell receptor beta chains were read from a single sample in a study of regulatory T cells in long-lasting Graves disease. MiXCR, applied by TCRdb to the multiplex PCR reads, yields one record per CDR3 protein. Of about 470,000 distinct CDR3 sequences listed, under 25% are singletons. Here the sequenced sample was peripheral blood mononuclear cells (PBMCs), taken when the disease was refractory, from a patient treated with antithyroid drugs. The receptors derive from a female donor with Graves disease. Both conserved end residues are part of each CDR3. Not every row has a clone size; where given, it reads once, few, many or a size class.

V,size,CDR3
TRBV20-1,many,CSASAPVRRQETQYF
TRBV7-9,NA,CASSLLRTDEQYF
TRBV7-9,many,CASSLGPPNTYEQYF
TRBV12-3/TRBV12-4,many,CASGGGPANYGYTF
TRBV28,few,CASSSRTASSYNEQFF
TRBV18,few,CASSPPDRGITEAFF
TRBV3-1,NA,CASSQEGGLAVSNEQFF
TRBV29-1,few,CSVVAGAEAFF
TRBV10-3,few,CAISDTSSNQPQHF
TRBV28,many,CASSLPRGHYEQYF
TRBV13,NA,CASSPGVGSYNEQFF
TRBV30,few,CAWSHPLTGTGELFF
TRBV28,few,CASSRGRGFTEAFF
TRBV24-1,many,CATSDPRGFSPWRAFF
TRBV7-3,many,CASSPTLGTMESHGEQYF
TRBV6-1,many,CASSEGQGYTEAFF
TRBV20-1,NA,CSASPSGSKVGSPLHF
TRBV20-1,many,CSARDRWRGGTETQYF
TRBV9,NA,CASSVDEASYNSPLHF
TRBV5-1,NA,CASSLGQTLTDGYTF
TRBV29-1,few,CSVRRNEKLFF
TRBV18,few,CASSIAGHSNQPQHF
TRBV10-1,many,CASSDSNSPLHF
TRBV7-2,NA,CASSLPPGGSNQPQHF
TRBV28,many,CASSFGTSAIQYF
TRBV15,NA,CATSRASVTGELFF
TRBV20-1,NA,CSARDLSGGANYGYTF
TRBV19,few,CASSLPGLTLYGYTF
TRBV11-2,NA,CASSLGAGGSNYGYTF
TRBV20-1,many,CSATGQLNTEAFF
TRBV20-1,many,CSARPTFAGGEQYF
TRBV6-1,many,CASSELWTGNGYYEQYF
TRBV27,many,CASTRGGAYHYNSPLHF
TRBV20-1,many,CSARGGGQGKTYGYTF
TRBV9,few,CASSVYISSNTGELFF
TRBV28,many,CASSLFILGTGELFF
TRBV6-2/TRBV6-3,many,CASSSTRTGQETQYF
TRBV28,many,CASRPPGQRHSPLHF
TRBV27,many,CASSPGTSGEKLFF
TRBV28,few,CASSTFQGWNPSNQPQHF
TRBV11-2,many,CASSPDRGGASKNIQYF
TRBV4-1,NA,CASSQVGIGGYTF
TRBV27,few,CASSFRDSNTEAFF
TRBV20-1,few,CSARVWDFPGSPLHF
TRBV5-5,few,CASSLALSGLVFEQYF
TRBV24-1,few,CATSDLGVNYGYTF
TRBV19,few,CASGGGTKETQYF
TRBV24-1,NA,CATSESDLNTEAFF
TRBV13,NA,CASSPGTLTGYTF
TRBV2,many,CASSEASQLKETQYF
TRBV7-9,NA,CASSRRGDSQGGTQYF
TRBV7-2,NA,CASSLYGVVNQPQHF
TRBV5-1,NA,CASSYGTLSSYEQYF
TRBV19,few,CASSIRHYAFF
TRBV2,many,CASSSTRVGTGELFF